The 5 T cell receptor beta chains listed next were all sequenced from one sample in a study of cytomegalovirus exposure and HLA in healthy donors. Clones were sequenced by immunoSEQ multiplex PCR, and TCRdb holds only the in-frame ones, with some missing. The top ten clones hold more than 15% of a sample with 150,000 to 200,000 clones, roughly 85% of them seen once. Sequences were obtained from PBMCs. These receptors came from a man aged 18 to 30 in good health and CMV-seropositive.

There are many counts of this clone. The V call is TRBV7-8, the J call TRBJ2-7; D is perhaps TRBD2 (5 bases). Per germline, CDR1 SGHVS and CDR2 FQNEAQ. Trimming cost V 0 bases and J 2 bases, with 11 bases left between them. This CDR3 spans 15 amino acids. CDR3 sequence reads: CASSLAGGYTYEQYF. CDR3 sequence (DNA): TGTGCCAGCAGCTTAGCGGGCGGGTACACCTACGAGCAGTACTTC.

CDR3 coding DNA: TGTGCCAGCATCTCCCCTTCCCAGGGCGACCAGCCCCAGCATTTT. Protein sequence: CASISPSQGDQPQHF. The chain links TRBV28 to TRBJ1-5; D possibly corresponds to TRBD1 (5 bases). Germline assignment: CDR1 MDHEN and CDR2 SYDVKM. V was cut by 7 bases and J by 7 bases, with 20 bases left in between. The CDR3 spans 15 residues.

In DNA, the CDR3 is TGTGCCAGCAGTTACTCGACAGGGTCAGGGAACTATGGCTACACCTTC. It codes for CASSYSTGSGNYGYTF. The V gene is TRBV6-5, the J gene TRBJ1-2; 7 bases are shared with TRBD1. Germline CDR1 is MNHEY and CDR2 is SVGAGI. The CDR3 contains 16 residues. Trimming at V came to 0 bases and at J to 2 bases, leaving 6 bases not matched to a gene.

The chain is built from TRBV27 and TRBJ1-2; 9 nucleotides agree with TRBD1. Looked up from germline, CDR1 is MNHEY and CDR2 is SMNVEV (reference sequence). This CDR3 is 14 amino acids long. V shed 9 bases and J 2 bases; nucleotides not matched to a gene: 7. CDR3 coding DNA: TGTGCCAGTAGACCGGGACAGGGAAACTATGGCTACACCTTC. This codes for CASRPGQGNYGYTF.

This chain joins TRBV27 and TRBJ2-7; 8 nucleotides match TRBD1. CDR3 length: 16 residues. Looked up from germline, CDR1 is MNHEY and CDR2 is SMNVEV (reference sequence). The V gene end was trimmed by 6 bases and the J gene end by 2 bases; junction bases not matched to a gene: 12. Here the CDR3 DNA reads TGTGCCAGCAGACCAGCAGGGGGCAGGGGGACCTACGAGCAGTACTTC. This gives the protein CASRPAGGRGTYEQYF.